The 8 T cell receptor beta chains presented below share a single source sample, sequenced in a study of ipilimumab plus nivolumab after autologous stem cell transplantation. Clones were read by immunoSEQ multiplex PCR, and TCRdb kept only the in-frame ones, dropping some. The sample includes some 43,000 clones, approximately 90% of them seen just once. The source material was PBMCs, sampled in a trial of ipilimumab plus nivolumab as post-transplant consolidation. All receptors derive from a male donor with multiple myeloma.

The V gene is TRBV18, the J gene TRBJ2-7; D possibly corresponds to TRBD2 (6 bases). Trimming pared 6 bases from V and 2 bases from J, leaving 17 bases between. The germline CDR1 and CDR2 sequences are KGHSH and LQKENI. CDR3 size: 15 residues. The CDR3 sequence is CASSNPGLGAYEQYF. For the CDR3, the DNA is TGTGCCAGCTCGAACCCGGGACTTGGGGCCTACGAGCAGTACTTC.

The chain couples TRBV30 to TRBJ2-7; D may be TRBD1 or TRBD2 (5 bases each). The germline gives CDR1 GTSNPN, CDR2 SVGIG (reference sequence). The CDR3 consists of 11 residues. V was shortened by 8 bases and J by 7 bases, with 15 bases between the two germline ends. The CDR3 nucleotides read TGTGCCCGCTCGGTAGGGGAGGAGCAGTACTTC. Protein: CARSVGEEQYF.

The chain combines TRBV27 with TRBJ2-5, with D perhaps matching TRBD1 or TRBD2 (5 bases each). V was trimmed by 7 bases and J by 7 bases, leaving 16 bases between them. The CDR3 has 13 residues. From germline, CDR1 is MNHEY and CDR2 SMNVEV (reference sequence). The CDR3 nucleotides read TGTGCCAGCATAAGCAGGCATGGGGGGACCCAGTACTTC. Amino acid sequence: CASISRHGGTQYF.

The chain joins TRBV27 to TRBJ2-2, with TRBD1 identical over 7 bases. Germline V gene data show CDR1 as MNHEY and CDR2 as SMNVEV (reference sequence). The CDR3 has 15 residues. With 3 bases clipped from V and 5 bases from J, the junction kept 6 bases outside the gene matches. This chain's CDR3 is CASSLRQGLTGELFF. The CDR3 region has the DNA TGTGCCAGCAGTTTGAGACAGGGCCTAACCGGGGAGCTGTTTTTT.

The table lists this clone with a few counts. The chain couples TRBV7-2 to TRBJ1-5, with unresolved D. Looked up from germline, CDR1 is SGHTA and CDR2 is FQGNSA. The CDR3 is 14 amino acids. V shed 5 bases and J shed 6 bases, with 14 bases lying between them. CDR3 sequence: CASSPTGFGQPQHF. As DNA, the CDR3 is TGTGCCAGCAGCCCCACTGGGTTCGGTCAGCCCCAGCATTTT. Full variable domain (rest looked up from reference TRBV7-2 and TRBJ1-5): GAGVSQSPSNKVTEKGKDVELRCDPISGHTALYWYRQSLGQGLEFLIYFQGNSAPDKSGLPSDRFSAERTGGSVSTLTIQRTQQEDSAVYLCASSPTGFGQPQHFGDGTRLSIL.

CDR3 amino acids: CASSETLATPSYNEQFF. CDR3 DNA sequence: TGCGCCAGCAGTGAGACACTAGCCACCCCCTCCTACAATGAGCAGTTCTTC. The chain employs TRBV10-2 and TRBJ2-1; weak D call: TRBD2 (6 bases). V dropped 2 bases and J dropped 0 bases, with 14 bases sitting between them. The CDR3 sequence is 17 residues long. Germline CDR1 reads WSHSY; CDR2 reads SAAADI.

The CDR3 DNA is TGTGCCATCAGTGGACCCGCGGGACAGTACGAGCAGTACTTC. This codes for CAISGPAGQYEQYF. The chain carries TRBV10-3 and TRBJ2-7, with D maybe TRBD1 (7 bases). V lost 4 bases to trimming and J lost 4 bases, with 14 bases between them. Germline loops: CDR1 ENHRY, CDR2 SYGVKD. The CDR3 sequence is 14 residues long.

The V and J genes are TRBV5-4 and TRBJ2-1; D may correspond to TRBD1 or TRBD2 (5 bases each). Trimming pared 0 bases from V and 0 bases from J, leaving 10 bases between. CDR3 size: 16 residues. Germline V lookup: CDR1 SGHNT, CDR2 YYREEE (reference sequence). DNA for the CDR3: TGTGCCAGCAGCTTGGGAGGGGCCCTCTCCTACAATGAGCAGTTCTTC. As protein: CASSLGGALSYNEQFF.